This section outlines one T cell receptor beta chain sequence together with its context. What this receptor recognizes is not known. Base qualities are not provided; no much larger clone lies one nucleotide away. Using the deep immunoSEQ assay, multiplex PCR amplified TCR CDR3 regions from genomic DNA. Extracted genomic DNA from each cell subset was distributed evenly across all wells of several immunoSEQ 96-well plates, and each plate was treated as a replicate. For sorted subsets, about 200 ng genomic DNA, equal to about 30,000 T cell genomes, was loaded into each replicate PCR. The purified libraries were quantified using a Qubit 3.0 fluorometer, sized with a Bioanalyzer 2100, and then quantified again using the KAPA Library Quantification kit. Each immunoSEQ 96-well plate was sequenced on its own single-read 150-cycle Illumina NextSeq 550 flow cell. For the original study's pipeline: Because the immunoSEQ output included only junctional sequences and no quality scores, the filtering could not be the same as the filtering used for full-length reads. Sequences were annotated with PyIR, a Python wrapper for IgBLAST v1.9, using IMGT germline references to assign V/J genes and CDR3. Reads with weak V/J assignments (E-value above 1e-6), missing CDR3, stop codons, out-of-frame junctions, or ambiguous translated residues were removed. V3J clonotypes were defined by identical inferred V gene, J gene, and CDR3 amino acid sequence. The percentage overlap between two repertoires was calculated by dividing the number of shared unique clonotypes by the size of the smaller repertoire. Three approaches were used to assess repertoire richness: RTK rarefaction, the Chao1 estimator, and Recon v2.1 estimates of unobserved clonotypes. Generation probabilities were computed with OLGA for all TCRbeta clonotypes obtained by the gDNA method from a handful of donors. The immuneACCESS repertoire file appears here via TCRdb, limited to in-frame rearrangements. These files lack a portion of the clones; in checked studies, under half of the deficit traces to unresolved V genes, and the cause of the others is not known. V, J and clone size were drawn from that table, and D and trimming were deduced from the DNA. The sample data list some 2 million clones, and approximately 95% of these were observed just once. Together, the top ten hold 1% to 1.5% of the sample.

The sample is drawn from a study of shared clonotypes between healthy human individuals (dated by TCRdb to 2018 to 2020). Concerning the study at large: A couple of women and a few men aged 18 to 49 years were included in the cohort. For each donor, CD4 naive and CD4 memory were each run on three plates, CD8 naive on two plates, and CD8 memory on one plate. To estimate repertoire size and how much clonotype sharing occurs between individuals, the study deeply sequenced the blood TCR repertoires of roughly 5 healthy adults. To increase sequencing depth and limit assay-specific biases, different laboratories used diverse techniques to prepare libraries and sequence TCR repertoires. Per donor, leukapheresis produced somewhere between about 0.94 and 9 billion PBMCs.

Overall study results and their limits: Naive subsets generally had larger estimated clonotype richness than memory subsets. Compared with non-shared clonotypes, the clonotypes found in all four sorted-subset donors had higher generation probabilities. Incomplete sequencing was indicated by rarefaction of sorted-subset datasets, despite the large sequencing depth. When a handful of donors were compared, the shared fraction of clonotypes was about 5% for naive CD4, 3.5% to 4% for naive CD8, 2% to 2.5% for memory CD4, and approximately 0.4% for memory CD8. Sampling was restricted to blood, and TCR repertoires in tissues likely differ from the TCR repertoires found in blood. Based on pairwise subsampling, the degree of clonotype sharing among donors was expected to be affected by sequencing depth. The genetic and exposure-history diversity represented was limited by the small number of donors.

For the CD8 naive samples, CD45RO-negative cells were positively selected for CCR7, yielding a CD45RA+CCR7+ population from which TemRA cells were excluded. The donors were healthy, HIV-negative adults with no recently reported acute infections or vaccinations. Only Caucasian adults living in Nashville, Tennessee, USA were represented among the donors. Blood was obtained by leukapheresis, after which PBMCs were separated by Ficoll-Histopaque density gradient centrifugation and cryopreserved in liquid nitrogen vapor phase. Analytical flow cytometry was used to check the purity and quantity of each magnetically sorted T cell population. Each sorted fraction had its genomic DNA isolated and then quantified by UV absorbance on a Nanodrop 2000c. Trimming accounts for 5 bases at V and 3 bases at J, while the number of junction bases matched to no gene is 9. The CDR3 sequence holds 17 residues, the cysteine and phenylalanine included. Kept here is only the CDR3 DNA, which spans 51 bases and is read in frame from base 1. CDR1 and CDR2 (LGHNT, FRNRAP) derive from the germline V gene.

The rearranged segments are TRBV12-5 and TRBJ2-7, with 14 middle bases fitting TRBD2. The receptor's source is a man between 18 and 35 years old in good health. Sequenced: naive CD8+ T cells sorted from blood. The cell subset or site label, read with the paper, signifies: CD45RA+CCR7+. The CDR3 region has the sequence CASGTRKGLAGDYEQYF. The DNA sequence reads TGTGCTAGTGGTACCCGAAAGGGACTAGCGGGGGACTACGAGCAGTACTTC.